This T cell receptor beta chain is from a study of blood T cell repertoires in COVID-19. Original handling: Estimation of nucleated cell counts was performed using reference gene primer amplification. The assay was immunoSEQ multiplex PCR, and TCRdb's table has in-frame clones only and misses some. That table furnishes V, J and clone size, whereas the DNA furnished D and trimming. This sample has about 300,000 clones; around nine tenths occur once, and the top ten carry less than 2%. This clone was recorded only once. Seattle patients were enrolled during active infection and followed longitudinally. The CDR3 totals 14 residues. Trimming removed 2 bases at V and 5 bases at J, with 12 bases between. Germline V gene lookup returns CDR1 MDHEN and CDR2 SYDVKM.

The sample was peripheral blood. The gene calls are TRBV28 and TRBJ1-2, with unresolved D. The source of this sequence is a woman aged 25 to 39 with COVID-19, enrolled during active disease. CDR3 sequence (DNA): TGTGCCAGCAGTTTAGACGGTCGGCGGTATGGCTACACCTTC. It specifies CASSLDGRRYGYTF.